This T cell receptor (beta chain) was recorded in a study of OX40 agonist ivuxolimab in advanced cancers. Overall study: Treatment of patients was with ivuxolimab, an agonistic anti-OX40 (CD134) antibody. Treatment received earlier with anti-PD-1, anti-PD-L1 or anti-CTLA-4 agents was allowed, and more than 30% had some. The study, taken as a whole, reports: At 0.1 to 3.0 mg/kg, CD4+ and CD8+ blood T cells expanded clonally by week 6. A proportion of nonresponders additionally exhibited low normalized T-cell clonal expansion.

CDR3 size: 15 residues. In germline, CDR1 is SEHNR, CDR2 FQNEAQ (reference sequence). Trimming left V 3 bases short and J 6 bases short, with 15 bases between. Note on this clone: Antigen unknown.

Clones were sequenced by immunoSEQ multiplex PCR, and TCRdb holds only the in-frame ones, with some missing. There are about 10,000 clones in the sample; 60% to 85% occur only once, and roughly 20% lies in the top ten. This rearrangement joins TRBV7-9 to TRBJ1-3, with D possibly being TRBD1 (5 bases). Specimen: CD4+ or CD8+ T cells sorted from blood, collected in a trial of the OX40 agonist ivuxolimab. This clonotype was obtained from an adult with an advanced solid tumor such as melanoma, head and neck, liver or kidney cancer. The CDR3 region has the DNA TGTGCCAGCAGCTTCCTCCAGGGAATACAAAACACCATATATTTT. Translation gives CASSFLQGIQNTIYF. Complete variable domain (other parts from reference TRBV7-9 and TRBJ1-3): DTGVSQNPRHKITKRGQNVTFRCDPISEHNRLYWYRQTLGQGPEFLTYFQNEAQLEKSRLLSDRFSAERPKGSFSTLEIQRTEQGDSAMYLCASSFLQGIQNTIYFGEGSWLTVV.